The rows below give T cell receptor beta chains drawn from one sample of a study of technical replicates of blood from a few donors. Using immunoSEQ multiplex PCR, the repertoire was profiled, and TCRdb retains in-frame clones only, with some absent. Among under 100,000 clones listed, roughly 94% were seen once. Sequenced: T cells isolated from PBMCs. The receptors come from a human donor in good health. The CDR3 runs from the conserved cysteine through the conserved F or W. The D gene is left open where the match is weak. Rows may omit the clone size; those that give it use once, few, many or a size class.

V: TRBV13; D: NA; J: TRBJ1-5; size: NA; DNA: TGTGCCAGCAGCTTAGGCAGGAGCAATCAGCCCCAGCATTTT; CDR3: CASSLGRSNQPQHF
V: TRBV11-3; D: TRBD2; J: TRBJ2-1; size: NA; DNA: TGTGCCAGCAGCTTAGGTGGACTAGCGGGAGTGTTAGCGAATGAGCAGTTCTTC; CDR3: CASSLGGLAGVLANEQFF
V: TRBV19; D: NA; J: TRBJ1-5; size: NA; DNA: TGTGCCAGTAGTATAGTGGGGGGTAGCAATCAGCCCCAGCATTTT; CDR3: CASSIVGGSNQPQHF
V: TRBV7-9; D: TRBD2; J: TRBJ2-7; size: NA; DNA: TGTGCCAGCAGCTTAGCTAGAAGCGGGAGTTTTTACGAGCAGTACTTC; CDR3: CASSLARSGSFYEQYF
V: TRBV10-3; D: NA; J: TRBJ2-7; size: NA; DNA: TGTGCCATCAGCGACAATCCCTACGAGCAGTACTTC; CDR3: CAISDNPYEQYF
V: TRBV28; D: NA; J: TRBJ1-2; size: NA; DNA: TGTGCCAGCAGTAAACAGGGAGGGGGGTACTATGGCTACACCTTC; CDR3: CASSKQGGGYYGYTF
V: TRBV4-1; D: TRBD1; J: TRBJ2-7; size: NA; DNA: TGCGCCAGCAGCCCATTGACAGGGGGCGAAAGAAGTCAGTACTTC; CDR3: CASSPLTGGERSQYF
V: TRBV4-1; D: TRBD2; J: TRBJ2-7; size: NA; DNA: TGCGCCAGCAGCCAAAGGAGCGGGGGGCCGTATTACGAGCAGTACTTC; CDR3: CASSQRSGGPYYEQYF
V: TRBV15; D: NA; J: TRBJ1-5; size: NA; DNA: TGTGCCACCAGGAGCGGGAGGGGCGGGGAGCCCCAGCATTTT; CDR3: CATRSGRGGEPQHF
V: TRBV4-1; D: TRBD1; J: TRBJ1-5; size: NA; DNA: TGCGCCAGCAGCCAAGCCGCTGGGACAGGTCAGCCCCAGCATTTT; CDR3: CASSQAAGTGQPQHF
V: TRBV29-1; D: TRBD1; J: TRBJ2-7; size: NA; DNA: TGCAGCGCCCTGACAGGGTCCACCTACGAGCAGTACTTC; CDR3: CSALTGSTYEQYF
V: TRBV11-3; D: TRBD1; J: TRBJ2-7; size: NA; DNA: TGTGCCAGCAGCGCCCACGGGACAGGGGGCTACGAGCAGTACTTC; CDR3: CASSAHGTGGYEQYF
V: TRBV7-3; D: NA; J: TRBJ1-2; size: NA; DNA: TGTGCCAGCAGCTTCGCGGGGGGATCATATGGCTACACCTTC; CDR3: CASSFAGGSYGYTF
V: TRBV14; D: NA; J: TRBJ1-1; size: NA; DNA: TGTGCCAGCAGCCATCTTACAGGCGGAGGGACTGAAGCTTTCTTT; CDR3: CASSHLTGGGTEAFF
V: TRBV7-6; D: NA; J: TRBJ1-2; size: once; DNA: TGTGCCAGCAGCTTTCCCGGGGGCTATGGCTACACCTTC; CDR3: CASSFPGGYGYTF
V: TRBV5-5; D: TRBD2; J: TRBJ2-5; size: NA; DNA: TGTGCCAGCAGCTTGGTGGATTTTGGGGGGGACGCCCGGGCCCAGTACTTC; CDR3: CASSLVDFGGDARAQYF
V: TRBV7-9; D: NA; J: TRBJ2-7; size: NA; DNA: TGTGCCATCAATGGCGGGGATCTTCGGTCCTACGAGCAGTACTTC; CDR3: CAINGGDLRSYEQYF
V: TRBV7-2; D: NA; J: TRBJ1-2; size: once; DNA: TGTGCCAGCAGCTTATTAACGTGGGTGGGCAACTATGGCTACACCTTC; CDR3: CASSLLTWVGNYGYTF
V: TRBV27; D: TRBD2; J: TRBJ2-5; size: NA; DNA: TGTGCCAGCAGTTTTGTCGCGGGAGGGCCACAAGAGACCCAGTACTTC; CDR3: CASSFVAGGPQETQYF
V: TRBV7-9; D: TRBD1; J: TRBJ1-5; size: NA; DNA: TGTGCCAGCAGCCCGGGCGGACAGGGTAGCAATCAGCCCCAGCATTTT; CDR3: CASSPGGQGSNQPQHF
V: TRBV5-1; D: NA; J: TRBJ2-3; size: NA; DNA: TGCGCCAGCACTCAAGACGCCGTTCGGGAGACAGATACGCAGTATTTT; CDR3: CASTQDAVRETDTQYF
V: TRBV14; D: NA; J: TRBJ1-5; size: NA; DNA: TGTGCCAGCAGCCCTCAGGGCCCCATAGCGGGTTATAGCAATCAGCCCCAGCATTTT; CDR3: CASSPQGPIAGYSNQPQHF
V: TRBV4-1; D: NA; J: TRBJ1-5; size: NA; DNA: TGCGCCAGCAGCCAACTTGGGGCGAACAATCAGCCCCAGCATTTT; CDR3: CASSQLGANNQPQHF
V: TRBV4-1; D: NA; J: TRBJ1-4; size: NA; DNA: TGCGCCAGCAGCCAGTGGCGGAATGAAAAACTGTTTTTT; CDR3: CASSQWRNEKLFF
V: TRBV29-1; D: TRBD2; J: TRBJ2-7; size: NA; DNA: TGCAGCGTGAGACTAGCGGGAGCTTACGAGCAGTACTTC; CDR3: CSVRLAGAYEQYF
V: TRBV14; D: TRBD1; J: TRBJ2-7; size: NA; DNA: TGTGCCAGCAGCCGGCTCACAGGGGCCGAGCAGTACTTC; CDR3: CASSRLTGAEQYF
V: TRBV6-5; D: NA; J: TRBJ1-5; size: few; DNA: TGTGCCAGCAGTTACAGGGACTCCCAGCCCCAGCATTTT; CDR3: CASSYRDSQPQHF
V: TRBV30; D: TRBD2; J: TRBJ2-3; size: NA; DNA: TGTGCCTGGAGTAAACTAGCGGGGGTGGATACGCAGTATTTT; CDR3: CAWSKLAGVDTQYF
V: TRBV7-9; D: TRBD2; J: TRBJ2-2; size: NA; DNA: TGTGCCAGCAGACCCGGGACTAGTCGCACCGGGGAGCTGTTTTTT; CDR3: CASRPGTSRTGELFF
V: TRBV6-1; D: NA; J: TRBJ2-5; size: NA; DNA: TGTGCCAGCAGCGAACGAGGGCCCCAAGAGACCCAGTACTTC; CDR3: CASSERGPQETQYF
V: TRBV5-1; D: NA; J: TRBJ1-5; size: NA; DNA: TGCGCCAGCAGCTTGGCCGGGTCTAGCAATCAGCCCCAGCATTTT; CDR3: CASSLAGSSNQPQHF
V: TRBV18; D: TRBD1; J: TRBJ2-5; size: NA; DNA: TGTGCCAGCTCACCCCGACAGGGGAGGGAGACCCAGTACTTC; CDR3: CASSPRQGRETQYF
V: TRBV5-1; D: TRBD1; J: TRBJ2-7; size: NA; DNA: TGCGCCAGCGGCCGGGACAGAGCCTACGAGCAGTACTTC; CDR3: CASGRDRAYEQYF